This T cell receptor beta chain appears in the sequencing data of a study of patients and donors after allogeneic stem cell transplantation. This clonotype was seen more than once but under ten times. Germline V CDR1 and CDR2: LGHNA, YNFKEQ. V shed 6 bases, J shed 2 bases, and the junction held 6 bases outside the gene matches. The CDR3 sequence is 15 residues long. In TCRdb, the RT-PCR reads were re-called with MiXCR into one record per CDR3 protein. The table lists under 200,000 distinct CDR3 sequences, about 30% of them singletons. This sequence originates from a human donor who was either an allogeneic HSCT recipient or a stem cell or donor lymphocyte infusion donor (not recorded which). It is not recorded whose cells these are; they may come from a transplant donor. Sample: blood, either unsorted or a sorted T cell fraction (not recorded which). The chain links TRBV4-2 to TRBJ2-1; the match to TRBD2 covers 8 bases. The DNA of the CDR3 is TGTGCCAGCAGTGATCGGGAGGGCCCCTACAATGAGCAGTTCTTC. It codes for CASSDREGPYNEQFF.